This section outlines one T cell receptor beta chain sequence together with its context. The record originates from a study of CD8 T cells in Susac syndrome. When the RNA was reverse transcribed, random hexamers were used with an input of about 0.5 to 1 ug. TCRdb recomputed calls from the immunoSEQ multiplex PCR reads with MiXCR, one row per CDR3 protein. The sample shows about 150,000 distinct CDR3 sequences, around 95% of them seen only once. TEMRA cells were FACS-enriched, unlike CD8+ and CD4+ T cells, which were negatively isolated. Sequences were obtained from CD8+ T cells from PBMCs. This receptor was taken from a human donor with multiple sclerosis.

The CDR3 spells CAWSVKNPPQVNYGYTF. The CDR3 DNA is TGTGCCTGGAGTGTGAAAAACCCTCCACAGGTTAACTATGGCTACACCTTC. The chain employs TRBV30 and TRBJ1-2; D is perhaps TRBD1 (5 bases). The CDR3 runs to 17 residues. Germline V gene data show CDR1 as GTSNPN and CDR2 as SVGIG (reference sequence). Trimming shortened V by 0 bases and J by 1 base, and 18 bases separated the two germline ends.